This entry concerns a single T cell receptor beta chain. What it recognizes is unknown. The read terminates 3 residues before the CDR3 end, so the remaining end is supplied by the germline J gene. The sample comes from a study of T cells in women clearing cervical HPV infection. CDR3 length: 14 residues. Germline V gives CDR1 MNHNS, CDR2 SASEGT. Study-wide results and caveats: Repertoire richness, not evenness, was significantly elevated in CIN3+ cases versus controls.

Assay used: immunoSEQ multiplex PCR; TCRdb lists only in-frame clones, some missing. The sample data list tens of thousands of clones. Prevalent HPV16 infections were excluded; only incident single HPV16 infections included. HPV was found by MY09/MY11 PCR and dot-blot genotyping. J is TRBJ1-2 and V is TRBV6-1, with D unclear. Sequenced material: blood buffy coat. The origin of this receptor is a woman aged 18 to 75 with a cervical HPV16 infection that either progressed to CIN3+ or cleared (not recorded which). CDR3 residues: CASSELWSNNDYTF. Partial CDR3 DNA: TGTGCCAGCAGTGAATTGTGGTCGAACAATGAC.